Below, 25 T cell receptor beta chains from the same sample are listed, as sequenced in a study of identical twins. MiXCR, run by TCRdb on the 5' RACE reads, gives a single entry per CDR3 protein. Among 600,000 to 700,000 distinct CDR3 sequences listed, less than 25% were seen once. These data are also associated with another study on T cells expressing NK-cell markers.

Sequenced: PBMCs. Receptors originate from a woman between 18 and 29 years old in good health.

The chain couples TRBV5-1 to TRBJ2-1; 11 nucleotides align to TRBD2. CDR3 length equals 17 residues. With V trimmed by 0 bases and J by 3 bases, 5 bases remained unmatched. Looked up from germline, CDR1 is SGHRS and CDR2 is YFSETQ. The CDR3 is CASSLGLTSGSYNEQFF. The CDR3, as DNA: TGCGCCAGCAGCTTGGGATTAACTAGCGGGAGCTACAATGAGCAGTTCTTC.

The CDR3 DNA follows: TGTGCCAGCAGCCCAGGGGGGGGGAGGGCCGACAATGAGCAGTTCTTC. It yields the protein CASSPGGGRADNEQFF. The chain is built from TRBV9 and TRBJ2-1; either TRBD1 or TRBD2 may supply D (7 bases each). CDR3 size: 16 residues. Trimming took off 4 bases at V and 5 bases at J, with 19 bases between the two ends. Germline CDR1 reads SGDLS; CDR2 reads YYNGEE. Based on the CDR3 plus reference TRBV9 and TRBJ2-1, the full variable domain is DSGVTQTPKHLITATGQRVTLRCSPRSGDLSVYWYQQSLDQGLQFLIQYYNGEERAKGNILERFSAQQFPDLHSELNLSSLELGDSALYFCASSPGGGRADNEQFFGPGTRLTVL.

The V and J genes are TRBV10-3 and TRBJ2-5; the D is unclear. This CDR3 has 13 residues. Germline CDR1 ENHRY, CDR2 SYGVKD. The V end was cut by 6 bases, the J end by 0 bases, with 8 bases between. CDR3 sequence (DNA): TGTGCCATCAGCCCCGCGGACCAAGAGACCCAGTACTTC. Its translation: CAISPADQETQYF.

This chain joins TRBV29-1 and TRBJ2-1, with 16 positions matching TRBD2. The CDR3 runs to 14 residues. V trimming: 7 bases; J trimming: 8 bases; junction bases outside the gene matches: 5. Germline V CDR1 and CDR2: SQVTM, ANQGSEA. CDR3 region: CSAMGLAGGDEQFF. The CDR3 DNA sequence: TGCAGCGCCATGGGACTAGCGGGAGGGGATGAGCAGTTCTTC.

This clonotype was counted a few times. The J gene is TRBJ1-1, the V gene TRBV11-3; 7 bases are shared with TRBD1. Germline lookup yields CDR1 SGHNT and CDR2 YENEEA. V lost 4 bases to trimming and J lost 10 bases; unmatched junction nucleotides: 3. The CDR3 extends over 11 amino acids. The CDR3 bases are TGTGCCAGCAGCTACAGGGGAGGAGCTTTCTTT. It encodes CASSYRGGAFF.

A note on this clonotype: An end of the junction differs from the germline gene, which may be a read error. The gene calls are TRBV2 and TRBJ1-2, with TRBD1 identical over 7 bases. Looked up from germline, CDR1 is SNHLY and CDR2 is FYNNEI. The CDR3 is made up of 11 amino acids. The DNA for the CDR3 is TGTGCCAGCCGCATAAAGGGACAGACCCACTTC. This gives the protein CASRIKGQTHF.

This clonotype was found a few times. The rearrangement joins TRBV5-6 to TRBJ1-6; tentative D call: TRBD1 (6 bases). The germline CDR1 and CDR2 sequences are SGHDT and YYEEEE. The CDR3 extends over 14 amino acids. V shed 3 bases and J shed 10 bases, with 14 bases lying between them. The CDR3 sequence: CASSSPGAQSPLHF. The CDR3 nucleotides read TGTGCCAGCAGCTCACCGGGGGCCCAATCACCCCTCCACTTT.

This clonotype occurred a few times. This sequence joins TRBV20-1 and TRBJ2-7; D call uncertain. CDR1 is DFQATT and CDR2 is SNEGSKA in the germline V gene (reference sequence). The CDR3 spans 12 residues. V lost 6 bases and J lost 3, with 12 bases in between. The DNA for the CDR3 is TGCAGTGCCAACGTTAGAGGCTACGAGCAGTACTTC. As protein: CSANVRGYEQYF.

The chain recombines TRBV4-3 with TRBJ1-3, with D possibly TRBD1 on 6 matching bases. The V and J ends lost 0 bases and 7 bases respectively, with 10 bases between them. The V gene's germline CDR1 is LGHNA and CDR2 YSLEER. This CDR3 region has 14 residues. The CDR3 nucleotides read TGCGCCAGCAGCCAAGATGGACAGTACAACACCATATATTTT. Its translation is CASSQDGQYNTIYF.

This sequence joins TRBV7-9 and TRBJ2-2; D is unresolved. The ends were cut back, 3 bases at V and 7 bases at J, with 12 bases in the middle. The CDR3 is 14 residues long. Germline V gene lookup returns CDR1 SEHNR and CDR2 FQNEAQ (reference sequence). The CDR3 coding sequence is TGTGCCAGCAGCTTTAGACCTGAAGGCGGGGAGCTGTTTTTT. This encodes CASSFRPEGGELFF.

The chain has TRBV5-1 and TRBJ2-7; D could derive from TRBD1 or TRBD2 (5 bases each). The V end was cut by 2 bases, the J end by 5 bases, with 14 bases between. This CDR3 contains 14 residues. Germline values: CDR1 SGHRS, CDR2 YFSETQ. The CDR3 region is CASSFSRELDEQYF. CDR3 bases: TGCGCCAGCAGCTTTTCCAGGGAACTAGACGAGCAGTACTTC.

This clonotype was detected a few times. This sequence joins TRBV5-1 and TRBJ2-3; D might be TRBD1 (5 bases). This CDR3 spans 15 amino acids. V gave up 0 bases and J gave up 5 bases, with 13 bases separating them. Germline CDR1 and CDR2: SGHRS and YFSETQ. The CDR3 coding sequence is TGCGCCAGCAGCTTGGTATTGGGGCAAATAGATACGCAGTATTTT. As protein: CASSLVLGQIDTQYF.

The chain links TRBV20-1 to TRBJ2-1; D call uncertain. Germline V gives CDR1 DFQATT, CDR2 SNEGSKA (reference sequence). The CDR3 length is 12 residues. The V gene lost 5 bases and the J gene lost 9 bases, with 14 bases spanning the gap. CDR3 DNA sequence: TGCAGTGCTCCCTTACAGTTTCGTGAGCAGTTCTTC. Its protein product is CSAPLQFREQFF.

The V and J genes are TRBV20-1 and TRBJ2-7, with D possibly being TRBD1 (5 bases). The CDR3 spans 14 residues. Trimming removed 7 bases at V and 0 bases at J, with 16 bases between. From germline, CDR1 is DFQATT and CDR2 SNEGSKA (reference sequence). The CDR3 spells CSGQGVRSSYEQYF. The CDR3, as DNA: TGCAGTGGCCAGGGTGTGCGTTCCTCCTACGAGCAGTACTTC.

At least ten counts were recorded for this clonotype. This chain connects TRBV7-2 to TRBJ2-7; D gene ambiguous. The CDR3 runs 13 residues. V was cut by 1 base and J by 1 base, with 5 bases left in between. Germline V lookup: CDR1 SGHTA, CDR2 FQGNSA. The CDR3 sequence: CASSLGISYEQYF. Here the CDR3 DNA reads TGTGCCAGCAGCTTAGGCATATCCTACGAGCAGTACTTC.

The rearrangement uses TRBV6-2 or TRBV6-3 and TRBJ2-7; a possible D gene is TRBD1 (6 bases). Trimming removed 1 base at V and 5 bases at J, with 12 bases between. CDR1 and CDR2 from the germline V gene are MNHEY and SVGEGT. This CDR3 comprises 14 residues. The CDR3: CASSYWGRDNEQYF. CDR3 coding DNA: TGTGCCAGCAGTTACTGGGGCAGGGACAACGAGCAGTACTTC.

This chain joins TRBV9 and TRBJ1-2; the D is unclear. Deletions cut 4 bases from V and 0 bases from J, with 16 bases between. Germline V gene lookup returns CDR1 SGDLS and CDR2 YYNGEE. The CDR3 extends over 16 amino acids. The CDR3, as DNA: TGTGCCAGCAGCCCCCTCTCTGACACAGCTAACTATGGCTACACCTTC. It yields the protein CASSPLSDTANYGYTF.

This clonotype appeared many times. This chain joins TRBV10-1 and TRBJ1-1; TRBD1 might be the D (5 bases). The CDR3 is made up of 13 amino acids. Trimming took off 0 bases at V and 11 bases at J, with 13 bases between the two ends. Germline V lookup: CDR1 WNHNN, CDR2 SYGVQD (reference sequence). CDR3 DNA sequence: TGCGCCAGCAGTGAGTCAACGAGGGGCGCGGCTTTCTTT. Translated, it gives CASSESTRGAAFF.

This clonotype was found many times. The genes are TRBV19 and TRBJ2-2; no clear D gene. Trimming removed 3 bases from V and 2 bases from J, with 13 bases in between. From germline, CDR1 is LNHDA and CDR2 SQIVND (reference sequence). The CDR3 runs to 16 residues. The CDR3 spells CASSIIRLTNTGELFF. In DNA form, the CDR3 reads TGTGCCAGTAGTATTATACGGCTGACCAACACCGGGGAGCTGTTTTTT.

The chain has TRBV12-3 or TRBV12-4 and TRBJ2-5; weak D call: TRBD2 (5 bases). This CDR3 has 13 residues. The V end was cut by 6 bases, the J end by 3 bases, with 11 bases between. DNA of the CDR3: TGTGCCAGCAGACGGACTGGGAAAGAGACCCAGTACTTC. As protein: CASRRTGKETQYF.

The table lists this clonotype with a few counts. The CDR3 loop reads CASSPGLASYEQYF. The CDR3 bases are TGTGCCAGCTCACCGGGGCTAGCCTCCTACGAGCAGTACTTC. This chain uses TRBV18 with TRBJ2-7; D is perhaps TRBD1 or TRBD2 (5 bases each). V lost 3 bases and J 0 bases, leaving 9 bases between the germline ends. Looked up from germline, CDR1 is KGHSH and CDR2 is LQKENI. The CDR3 is 14 amino acids. The variable domain in full, with the rest retrieved from reference TRBV18 and TRBJ2-7, is NAGVMQNPRHLVRRRGQEARLRCSPMKGHSHVYWYRQLPEEGLKFMVYLQKENIIDESGMPKERFSAEFPKEGPSILRIQQVVRGDSAAYFCASSPGLASYEQYFGPGTRLTVT.

This rearrangement joins TRBV7-3 to TRBJ2-3; D is perhaps TRBD2 (6 bases). The length of the CDR3 is 16 residues. Per germline, CDR1 SGHTA and CDR2 FQGTGA. V lost 5 bases and J lost 2, with 17 bases in between. The CDR3 bases are TGTGCCAGCAGCCCGACACGCGGGGCCTCCACAGATACGCAGTATTTT. This sequence encodes CASSPTRGASTDTQYF.

Concerning this clonotype itself: The junction differs from germline at one of its ends, possibly a read error. The rearrangement links TRBV2 to TRBJ2-2; possible D gene TRBD1, 5 bases. The CDR3 is 14 residues long. From germline, CDR1 is SNHLY and CDR2 FYNNEI. The CDR3 is CASTGGAKTGELFF. Written as DNA, the CDR3 is TGTGCCAGCACAGGTGGGGCGAAGACCGGGGAGCTGTTTTTT.

This chain connects TRBV4-3 to TRBJ2-7, with 9 bases matching TRBD2. This CDR3 has 16 amino acids. Looked up from germline, CDR1 is LGHNA and CDR2 is YSLEER. Unmatched junction bases numbered 8, after V lost 0 bases and J lost 5 bases. CDR3 bases: TGCGCCAGCAGCCAAGAAGGGGCTAGCGGGAAACACGAGCAGTACTTC. Its protein is CASSQEGASGKHEQYF.

Regarding this clonotype: A junction end diverges from the germline sequence, so it may reflect a read error. The CDR3 region is CASTLSGVFNEQFF. The CDR3 region has the DNA TGTGCCAGCACCTTAAGCGGGGTATTCAATGAGCAGTTCTTC. The chain uses TRBV7-8 and TRBJ2-1; 7 bases align to TRBD2. Per germline, CDR1 SGHVS and CDR2 FQNEAQ. The CDR3 loop spans 14 amino acids. Full variable domain (outside the CDR3, taken from reference TRBV7-8 and TRBJ2-1): GAGVSQSPRYKVAKRGQDVALRCDPISGHVSLFWYQQALGQGPEFLTYFQNEAQLDKSGLPSDRFFAERPEGSVSTLKIQRTQQEDSAVYLCASTLSGVFNEQFFGPGTRLTVL.